This record looks at one TCR beta chain sequence and its context. These data originate in a study of blood T cell repertoires in COVID-19. TCRdb's table, derived via immunoSEQ multiplex PCR, lists solely in-frame clones and lacks some. The repertoire holds more than 300,000 clones, approximately 89% seen once, with over 9.5% in the top ten. The source of this sequence is a woman in her 30s with COVID-19, enrolled during active disease. Sample: peripheral blood.

CDR3 amino acids: CASSPSGTSAYEQYF. In DNA, the CDR3 is TGCGCCAGCAGCCCCTCCGGGACTAGCGCCTACGAGCAGTACTTC. This chain joins TRBV4-1 and TRBJ2-7; 10 bases match TRBD2. The CDR3 totals 15 residues. Trimming took 4 bases from V and 2 from J; bases not matched to a gene: 5. Germline CDR1 reads MGHRA; CDR2 reads YSYEKL.